A selection of T cell receptor beta chains follows, all from one sample in a study of blood T cells in healthy people across ages. TCRdb analysed the 5' RACE reads with MiXCR anew, one entry per CDR3 protein. The sample consists of more than 1,400,000 distinct CDR3 sequences, around two fifths of them appearing once. The material sequenced was blood. These TCRs come from a woman between 18 and 29 years old in good health. CDR3s include the opening cysteine and the closing phenylalanine or tryptophan. The order of the fields is clone size, J gene, D gene, V gene, CDR3 DNA, CDR3 protein. A D gene is named only where the DNA matches it firmly. Clone size is stated in some rows and not others, as once, few, many or a class when expanded.

- TRBJ2-5 - TRBV20-1 TGCAGTGCTAGACGGACTTACAAAGAGACCCAGTACTTC CSARRTYKETQYF
- TRBJ2-7 TRBD2 TRBV6-2/TRBV6-3 TGTGCCAGCACCCCGGGGACTAGCGGTTCCCCGCGCCCCTCCGAGCAGTACTTC CASTPGTSGSPRPSEQYF
few TRBJ2-5 TRBD2 TRBV6-6 TGTGCCAGCAGTTCAACCGGGACTAGCCGGGAGACCCAGTACTTC CASSSTGTSRETQYF
- TRBJ2-1 TRBD2 TRBV25-1 TGTGCCAGCAGTCCGACTAGCGGGGGATTCTACAATGAGCAGTTCTTC CASSPTSGGFYNEQFF
- TRBJ2-2 - TRBV20-1 TGCAGTGCTAGAGGGGACACAGAGAACACCGGGGAGCTGTTTTTT CSARGDTENTGELFF
- TRBJ2-4 - TRBV11-2 TGTGCCAGCAGCTTAGATTTTGACGGCATTCAGTACTTC CASSLDFDGIQYF
- TRBJ2-7 TRBD1 TRBV7-9 TGTGCCAGCAGCTCTCTAGGGACAGGGGCACGGAATGAGCAGTACTTC CASSSLGTGARNEQYF
- TRBJ1-1 - TRBV24-1 TGTGCCACCAGTGGACCTCACTACACTGAAGCTTTCTTT CATSGPHYTEAFF
- TRBJ2-7 - TRBV3-1 TGTGCCAGCAGCCAAGAAGCTGAGGACGAGCAGTACTTC CASSQEAEDEQYF
few TRBJ2-5 - TRBV29-1 TGCAGCGTGTTGGGTCGCGTTTGGGGTGAGCAGTACTTC CSVLGRVWGEQYF
- TRBJ2-5 - TRBV6-5 TGTGCCAGCAGTTACATTGAGACCCAGTACTTC CASSYIETQYF
many TRBJ2-1 TRBD2 TRBV29-1 TGCAGCGCTACCGGGACTAGCGGTTCTGATGAGCAGTTCTTC CSATGTSGSDEQFF
- TRBJ2-5 TRBD2 TRBV20-1 TGCAGTGCTGGGGGGGTTCAAGAGACCCAGTACTTC CSAGGVQETQYF
- TRBJ2-3 TRBD2 TRBV7-2 TGTGCCAGCAGCTCCCTAGCGGGGAACACAGATACGCAGTATTTT CASSSLAGNTDTQYF
once TRBJ1-2 - TRBV25-1 TGTGCCAGCACCCATCGGGAGTATGGCTACACCTTC CASTHREYGYTF
- TRBJ2-3 - TRBV20-1 TGCAGTGCTAGACACGCTAGCGGCACAGATACGCAGTATTTT CSARHASGTDTQYF
- TRBJ2-5 - TRBV6-2/TRBV6-3 TGTGCCAGCAGCATCCCCCCGGCCCCGGGGAAGGGGACCCAGTACTTC CASSIPPAPGKGTQYF
- TRBJ2-4 TRBD1 TRBV12-3/TRBV12-4 TGTGCCAGCAGTTTCACAGGGGTAGGGGAGCAGTACTTC CASSFTGVGEQYF
- TRBJ2-1 - TRBV5-1 TGCGCCAGCATCTATGGGGGCGGGAGCCGAACCTACAATGAGCAGTTCTTC CASIYGGGSRTYNEQFF
few TRBJ1-6 - TRBV27 TGTGCCAGCAGTTCAAAGAGCTCCTATAATTCACCCCTCCACTTT CASSSKSSYNSPLHF
once TRBJ2-1 - TRBV2 TGTGCCAGCAGGATAGGACAGTCCTACGAGCAGTTCTTC CASRIGQSYEQFF
- TRBJ2-1 - TRBV5-1 TGCGCCAGCAAGCAAGGCTCCTACAATGAGCAGTTCTTC CASKQGSYNEQFF
- TRBJ2-3 TRBD1 TRBV11-2 TGTGCCAGCAGCGGCGGAGGACAGGGGGCGTCAGATACGCAGTATTTT CASSGGGQGASDTQYF
few TRBJ2-3 - TRBV5-1 TGCGCCAGCAGCCCCGGAAGGGGGGCGGACACAGATACGCAGTATTTT CASSPGRGADTDTQYF
- TRBJ1-2 TRBD1 TRBV6-5 TGTGCCAGCAGTTTGGGGGGACAGGCGGGCGGCTACACCTTC CASSLGGQAGGYTF
few TRBJ2-3 TRBD1 TRBV20-1 TGCAGTGCTAGAGTCGGCAGGGGGCGCACAGATACGCAGTATTTT CSARVGRGRTDTQYF
- TRBJ1-2 TRBD1 TRBV12-3/TRBV12-4 TGTGCCAGCAGCAGGGGACAGGGAAGCGGCTACACCTTC CASSRGQGSGYTF
- TRBJ1-3 - TRBV7-2 TGTGCCAGCAGCTCACCCGCAGGGGCCGGAAACACCATATATTTT CASSSPAGAGNTIYF
- TRBJ2-2 TRBD2 TRBV2 TGTGCCAGCAGCGGGACTAGCGAGGGGAACGGGGAGCTGTTTTTT CASSGTSEGNGELFF
- TRBJ2-1 TRBD2 TRBV20-1 TGCAGTGCTAGCGGGACTAGCGGAACCGGGGATGAGCAGTTCTTC CSASGTSGTGDEQFF
- TRBJ1-5 - TRBV6-6 TGTGCCAGCAGGCATTACAGAGATAGCAATCAGCCCCAGCATTTT CASRHYRDSNQPQHF
- TRBJ1-2 - TRBV11-2 TGTGCCAGCAGCTTAAATTTGGGTCGCCCTCCGGGAGGAAACTATGGCTACACCTTC CASSLNLGRPPGGNYGYTF
- TRBJ2-1 - TRBV5-1 TGCGCCAGCAGGATTGCGGGATCCACCCCTAACTCCTACAATGAGCAGTTCTTC CASRIAGSTPNSYNEQFF
- TRBJ2-5 TRBD2 TRBV20-1 TGCAGTGCTAGAGCAGGACTAGCGGCACTCCAAGAGACCCAGTACTTC CSARAGLAALQETQYF
- TRBJ2-1 - TRBV7-2 TGTGCCTGCAGCGCCCCCGGGGCCCTCTCCGATGAGCAGTTCTTC CACSAPGALSDEQFF
- TRBJ2-3 - TRBV9 TGTGCCAGCAGCGTGGGGGACCTCCTCCCCACAGATACGCAGTATTTT CASSVGDLLPTDTQYF
few TRBJ2-5 - TRBV20-1 TGCAGTGCTAGTTTCTACCAAGAGACCCAGTACTTC CSASFYQETQYF
- TRBJ1-4 TRBD1 TRBV6-1 TGTGCCAGCAGTGAAGCAGGGACAGGTCCACGGAAAAGGGAAAAACTGTTTTTT CASSEAGTGPRKREKLFF
once TRBJ1-5 - TRBV18 TGTGCCAGCTCACCGGGGAATAATCAGCCCCAGCATTTT CASSPGNNQPQHF
- TRBJ1-2 TRBD1 TRBV24-1 TGTGCCACCAGTGAGCCCGGGACAGGGGCTAACTATGTCTACACCTTC CATSEPGTGANYVYTF
- TRBJ2-2 TRBD2 TRBV30 TGTGCCTGGAGTGGGCTAGCGGGAGAGCGGAACACCGGGGAGCTGTTTTTT CAWSGLAGERNTGELFF
many TRBJ2-5 - TRBV7-8 TGTGCCAGCAGCTTAGAGTCGTCCGGAGAGACCCAGTACTTC CASSLESSGETQYF
- TRBJ1-2 - TRBV6-5 TGTGCCAGCACCGGCCCCCTGTATGGCTACACCTTC CASTGPLYGYTF
- TRBJ2-5 TRBD1 TRBV7-8 TGTGCCAGCAGCTTAGATTTAAGGGACAGCCAAGAGACCCAGTACTTC CASSLDLRDSQETQYF
- TRBJ2-1 - TRBV7-2 TGTGCCAGCAGCTTAGTGGGATCAGAGTTCTTC CASSLVGSEFF
- TRBJ2-1 - TRBV5-1 TGCGCCAGCGCCGCGCTGGGGTCGGGCGATGAGCAGTTCTTC CASAALGSGDEQFF
- TRBJ2-3 TRBD2 TRBV11-1 TGTGCCAGCAGCTTAGTTTACGGGGGGGCTCCAGGGAATACGCAGTATTTT CASSLVYGGAPGNTQYF
few TRBJ1-1 - TRBV27 TGTGCCAGCAGTAGCTACACGAAAGAAGCTTTCTTT CASSSYTKEAFF
few TRBJ2-1 TRBD1 TRBV12-3/TRBV12-4 TGTGCCAGCAGTCGCACAGGGGCTTCTTACAATGAGCAGTTCTTC CASSRTGASYNEQFF
- TRBJ2-5 - TRBV4-1 TGCGCCAGCAGCCCGCTCCTAATGGGGCGTCGTAAGGAGACCCAGTACTTC CASSPLLMGRRKETQYF
once TRBJ2-1 TRBD2 TRBV12-3/TRBV12-4 TGTGCCAGTGAGATCAGCGGGGGCAGCTCCTACAATGAGCAGTTCTTC CASEISGGSSYNEQFF
- TRBJ2-7 TRBD1 TRBV4-1 TGCGCCAGCAGCCAAGGTCAGGGACAGTACGGGCAGTACTTC CASSQGQGQYGQYF
- TRBJ1-2 TRBD1 TRBV10-3 TGTGCCATCAATGGGGACAGTAGCCTCTATGGCTACACCTTC CAINGDSSLYGYTF
- TRBJ2-3 TRBD1 TRBV6-2/TRBV6-3 TGTGCCAGCACCTCAGGGGGTCCAGGCCTGGATACGCAGTATTTT CASTSGGPGLDTQYF
- TRBJ1-2 - TRBV7-2 TGTGCCAGCAGCCTGAGACAGGCGGCGGGCTATGGCTACACCTTC CASSLRQAAGYGYTF
- TRBJ2-4 - TRBV21-1 TGTGCCAGCAGCAAAGCGCTAGGACTCAAAGGCAAAAACATTCAGTACTTC CASSKALGLKGKNIQYF
- TRBJ2-5 TRBD1 TRBV3-1 TGTGCCAGCAGCCAAGCCTGGGGGACAGGCAAATTCCAAGAGACCCAGTACTTC CASSQAWGTGKFQETQYF
- TRBJ2-7 - TRBV30 TGTGCCTGGAGTGTGTCCAGGGCAAATGAGCAGTACTTC CAWSVSRANEQYF
- TRBJ2-3 - TRBV5-5 TGTGCCAGCAGCTTGGAGTCTACAGGCACAGATACGCAGTATTTT CASSLESTGTDTQYF